Listed here are 27 T cell receptor beta chains from one sample, sequenced in a study of blood T cell repertoires in COVID-19. Libraries were prepared by immunoSEQ multiplex PCR; TCRdb keeps only in-frame clonotypes and omits some of them. The profile shows roughly 280,000 clones, about 89% of them singletons. Sequencing used peripheral blood. These receptors were taken from a man between 50 and 59 years old with acute or convalescent COVID-19.

DNA of the CDR3: TGTGCCATCAGCCCGGGGGGCGGGGGCACCGGGGAGCTGTTTTTT. The encoded protein is CAISPGGGGTGELFF. The V gene is TRBV10-3, the J gene TRBJ2-2, with D possibly being TRBD2 (7 bases). Germline values: CDR1 ENHRY, CDR2 SYGVKD. The CDR3 is 15 amino acids. V lost 6 bases to trimming and J lost 4 bases, with 15 bases between them.

Only a few counts were recorded for this clone. The V gene is TRBV7-8, the J gene TRBJ1-1, with a weak D call TRBD1 (5 bases). The germline V and J ends were trimmed by 5 bases and 5 bases, with 12 bases remaining between them. The CDR3 runs 13 residues. The germline CDR1 and CDR2 sequences are SGHVS and FQNEAQ. CDR3 coding DNA: TGTGCCAGCAGCCGGGGGGGGGTTACTGAAGCTTTCTTT. Encoded protein: CASSRGGVTEAFF.

This rearrangement joins TRBV30 to TRBJ2-4; 8 nucleotides agree with TRBD2. CDR1 and CDR2 (germline): GTSNPN, SVGIG (reference sequence). V lost 1 base and J lost 1; bases outside the gene matches: 3. This CDR3 spans 15 amino acids. The CDR3, as DNA: TGTGCCTGGAGTGGAGCGGGGGCCGCCAAAAACATTCAGTACTTC. Protein sequence: CAWSGAGAAKNIQYF.

The rearrangement links TRBV5-3 to TRBJ1-2; TRBD1 matches 8 bases. TRBV5-3 is assigned to the ORF class and has an uncertain function. CDR3 length: 17 residues. V lost 4 bases, J lost 4 bases, and 15 bases stayed unmatched. The CDR3 loop reads CARSRGNGQGPPYGYTF. The CDR3 DNA reads TGTGCCAGAAGCCGAGGGAATGGACAGGGCCCTCCCTATGGCTACACCTTC.

This clone came up once. The chain uses TRBV9 and TRBJ2-1, with D perhaps matching TRBD1 (5 bases). Germline V CDR1 and CDR2: SGDLS, YYNGEE. Trimming removed 0 bases at V and 10 bases at J, with 17 bases between. This CDR3 contains 15 residues. The CDR3 bases are TGTGCCAGCAGCGTAGGGGCAGGGATGCGGATCGAGCAGTTCTTC. Amino acid sequence: CASSVGAGMRIEQFF. Full variable domain (rest looked up from reference TRBV9 and TRBJ2-1): DSGVTQTPKHLITATGQRVTLRCSPRSGDLSVYWYQQSLDQGLQFLIQYYNGEERAKGNILERFSAQQFPDLHSELNLSSLELGDSALYFCASSVGAGMRIEQFFGPGTRLTVL.

This rearrangement joins TRBV11-2 to TRBJ1-2; 7 bases are shared with TRBD1. J was trimmed by 7 bases and V by 0 bases; bases with no gene match: 17. The CDR3 has 18 residues. The germline CDR1 and CDR2 sequences are SGHAT and FQNNGV. CDR3 bases: TGTGCCAGCAGCTTAGAAGGGGGCAACAGGGCCAATAAGGGTGGCTACACCTTC. Translation: CASSLEGGNRANKGGYTF.

The chain employs TRBV6-1 and TRBJ2-7; tentatively, D is TRBD1 (6 bases). The V end lost 7 bases, the J end lost 4 bases, and 23 bases lay between the germline ends. Germline V gene lookup returns CDR1 MNHNS and CDR2 SASEGT. This CDR3 region has 16 residues. In nucleotides, the CDR3 is TGTGCCAGCACCGAAGCCGGGACAACCTCCCTATACGAGCAGTACTTC. This sequence encodes CASTEAGTTSLYEQYF.

V usage is TRBV4-1 and J usage is TRBJ1-5, with D tentatively TRBD1 (5 bases). Trimming left V 0 bases short and J 7 bases short, with 13 bases between. The CDR3 sequence is 15 residues long. Germline CDR1 is MGHRA and CDR2 is YSYEKL. The CDR3 here is CASSQDLGGSQPQHF. The CDR3 DNA follows: TGCGCCAGCAGCCAAGATTTGGGGGGGAGCCAGCCCCAGCATTTT.

A single count supports this clone. V usage is TRBV7-9 and J usage is TRBJ2-3, with 8 bases identical to TRBD2. Germline loops: CDR1 SEHNR, CDR2 FQNEAQ (reference sequence). The CDR3 is 16 amino acids. Trimming cost V 0 bases and J 2 bases; bases outside gene matches: 4. The CDR3 bases are TGTGCCAGCAGCTTAGCGCGGGGGGAGAACACAGATACGCAGTATTTT. Translating gives CASSLARGENTDTQYF.

The chain combines TRBV6-6 with TRBJ2-7, with 9 positions matching TRBD1. CDR1 is MNHNY, CDR2 SVGAGI, per germline (reference sequence). The CDR3 loop spans 12 amino acids. The V segment lost 8 bases and the J segment 2 bases; nucleotides outside the gene matches: 1. The chain's CDR3 is CASGDRAYEQYF. The CDR3 DNA follows: TGTGCCAGCGGGGACAGGGCCTACGAGCAGTACTTC.

The V gene is TRBV5-1, the J gene TRBJ2-1; 12 bases line up with TRBD2. The CDR3 is 15 residues long. Germline lookup yields CDR1 SGHRS and CDR2 YFSETQ. Trimming removed 4 bases from V and 1 base from J; junction bases left unmatched: 0. The chain's CDR3 is CASSTSGGSYNEQFF. For the CDR3, the DNA is TGCGCCAGCAGCACTAGCGGGGGGTCCTACAATGAGCAGTTCTTC.

This chain uses TRBV7-2 with TRBJ2-5, with TRBD2 matching over 10 bases. In germline, CDR1 is SGHTA, CDR2 FQGNSA. CDR3 length: 15 residues. V was clipped by 5 bases and J by 5 bases; unmatched bases: 8. The CDR3 loop reads CASSVSGGAGETQYF. The CDR3 nucleotides are TGTGCCAGCAGCGTAAGCGGGGGGGCTGGGGAGACCCAGTACTTC.

V is TRBV7-3 and J is TRBJ2-1; 8 bases fit TRBD1. The CDR3 runs to 15 residues. CDR1 is SGHTA and CDR2 is FQGTGA in the germline V gene. The V and J ends lost 7 bases and 3 bases, in that order; junction bases with no gene match: 8. In DNA, the CDR3 is TGTGCCAGCACCCCGACAGGGGCCAACTACAATGAGCAGTTCTTC. It codes for CASTPTGANYNEQFF.

The chain combines TRBV27 with TRBJ2-7; perhaps TRBD1 as D (6 bases). Trimming removed 0 bases from V and 6 bases from J, with 15 bases in between. The CDR3 length is 15 residues. Germline V lookup: CDR1 MNHEY, CDR2 SMNVEV (reference sequence). The CDR3, as DNA: TGTGCCAGCAGTTTATCCAGGGGCACGCATCCCGAGCAGTACTTC. Amino acids: CASSLSRGTHPEQYF.

V is TRBV7-3 and J is TRBJ2-5; possibly TRBD2 for D (6 bases). Germline lookup yields CDR1 SGHTA and CDR2 FQGTGA. CDR3 length: 14 amino acids. Trimming pared 6 bases from V and 4 bases from J, leaving 15 bases between. CDR3 coding DNA: TGTGCCAGCAGTAGCGGTCGCGAAGGAGAGACCCAGTACTTC. This codes for CASSSGREGETQYF.

The chain uses TRBV13 and TRBJ1-6; D is unclear. CDR3 length: 12 amino acids. The germline CDR1 and CDR2 sequences are PRHDT and FYEKMQ (reference sequence). Trimming pared 3 bases from V and 9 bases from J, leaving 6 bases between. The CDR3 DNA sequence: TGTGCCAGCAGCTTCCCGGGTTCACCCCTCCACTTT. It is translated as CASSFPGSPLHF.

The chain has TRBV7-9 and TRBJ2-7; D is possibly TRBD2 (5 bases). The CDR3 covers 13 residues. The germline gives CDR1 SEHNR, CDR2 FQNEAQ (reference sequence). V was pared by 11 bases and J by 4 bases, with 18 bases between. This CDR3 is CAVEQMGRYEQYF. The CDR3 DNA reads TGTGCCGTGGAGCAGATGGGGAGATACGAGCAGTACTTC.

The chain uses TRBV2 and TRBJ2-1; 8 bases agree with TRBD1. The CDR3 extends over 12 amino acids. Germline V gene data show CDR1 as SNHLY and CDR2 as FYNNEI. With 8 bases clipped from V and 6 bases from J, the junction kept 3 bases outside the gene matches. The CDR3 DNA is TGTGCCAGCGGCGACAGGGGCAATGAGCAGTTCTTC. Its translation: CASGDRGNEQFF.

This chain joins TRBV6-5 and TRBJ1-2; D might be TRBD1 (6 bases). The ends were cut back, 7 bases at V and 8 bases at J, with 14 bases in the middle. CDR1 and CDR2 from the germline V gene are MNHEY and SVGAGI. The CDR3 extends over 12 amino acids. CDR3 nucleotide sequence: TGTGCCAGCATGACGGGGGGCGGCGGCTACACCTTC. Its protein is CASMTGGGGYTF.

The CDR3 sequence: CASSLHGTGGTEAFF. The DNA for the CDR3 is TGCGCCAGCAGCTTGCACGGGACAGGGGGGACTGAAGCTTTCTTT. V and J are TRBV5-1 and TRBJ1-1, with 11 bases aligning to TRBD1. With V trimmed by 1 base and J by 5 bases, 4 bases remained unmatched. Germline CDR1 reads SGHRS; CDR2 reads YFSETQ. This CDR3 is 15 amino acids long.

V gene TRBV25-1 combines with J gene TRBJ2-7; 10 nucleotides align to TRBD1. From germline, CDR1 is MGHDK and CDR2 SYGVNS. CDR3 size: 13 residues. V dropped 6 bases and J dropped 6; count of bases not matched to a gene: 5. CDR3 sequence (DNA): TGTGCCAGCAGGGGACAGGGGTCCCCCGAGCAGTACTTC. This codes for CASRGQGSPEQYF.

Only one count was recorded for this clone. The V call is TRBV11-2, the J call TRBJ2-1; TRBD2 aligns across 8 bases. Germline CDR1 reads SGHAT; CDR2 reads FQNNGV. Trimming took 5 bases from V and 8 from J; bases not matched to a gene: 14. This CDR3 spans 16 amino acids. CDR3 nucleotides: TGTGCCAGCAGCCCCGCCGGAGCGGGACTAGGCTATGAGCAGTTCTTC. Encoded protein: CASSPAGAGLGYEQFF.

This CDR3 is CASSLVGGVKNIQYF. CDR3 coding DNA: TGTGCCAGCAGCTTGGTTGGAGGGGTCAAAAACATTCAGTACTTC. The V gene is TRBV5-4, the J gene TRBJ2-4; weak D call: TRBD2 (6 bases). V was pared by 0 bases and J by 3 bases, with 10 bases between. From germline, CDR1 is SGHNT and CDR2 YYREEE (reference sequence). The CDR3 has 15 amino acids.

The rearrangement uses TRBV25-1 and TRBJ2-3, with 8 bases lining up with TRBD1. Trimming at V came to 2 bases and at J to 10 bases, leaving 14 bases not matched to a gene. This CDR3 region has 16 residues. The germline V gene has CDR1 MGHDK and CDR2 SYGVNS. The CDR3 bases are TGTGCCAGCAGTGAAGGTGGGACAGGAGGGGGACCTCCGCAGTATTTT. Translation: CASSEGGTGGGPPQYF. The full variable domain, with the rest looked up from reference TRBV25-1 and TRBJ2-3, is EADIYQTPRYLVIGTGKKITLECSQTMGHDKMYWYQQDPGMELHLIHYSYGVNSTEKGDLSSESTVSRIRTEHFPLTLESARPSHTSQYLCASSEGGTGGGPPQYFGPGTRLTVL.

The chain is built from TRBV5-1 and TRBJ2-2; TRBD1 aligns across 8 bases. Germline-derived CDR1 and CDR2 are SGHRS and YFSETQ. The CDR3 is 14 amino acids. J was trimmed by 3 bases and V by 4 bases; bases with no gene match: 2. The CDR3 coding sequence is TGCGCCAGCAGCCCACAGGGGGACACCGGGGAGCTGTTTTTT. Translated, it gives CASSPQGDTGELFF.

This clone appeared once. The V and J genes are TRBV20-1 and TRBJ1-1, with D possibly matching TRBD1 (5 bases). The germline CDR1 and CDR2 sequences are DFQATT and SNEGSKA (reference sequence). The germline V and J ends were trimmed by 3 bases and 1 base, with 9 bases remaining between them. The CDR3 spans 13 residues. CDR3: CSASGHGNTEAFF. As DNA, the CDR3 is TGCAGTGCTAGTGGACACGGGAACACTGAAGCTTTCTTT.

The V gene is TRBV15, the J gene TRBJ1-1; unclear D gene. The CDR3 has 13 residues. The germline V gene has CDR1 LNHNV and CDR2 YYDKDF (reference sequence). Trimming cost V 4 bases and J 1 base, with 7 bases left between them. The CDR3 spells CATSIAGNTEAFF. For the CDR3, the DNA is TGTGCCACCAGCATCGCCGGGAACACTGAAGCTTTCTTT.